The clone carrying this TCR beta chain occurred many times. Its target is unknown. Using unique molecular identifiers, the investigators prepared the TCRbeta library. TCRdb fed the PCR reads into MiXCR, producing one record per CDR3 protein. The table includes approximately 650,000 distinct CDR3 sequences, around 12% detected once. The entry originates in a study of T-cell reconstitution after alpha-beta-depleted transplantation in children. Study observations and caveats: Several hundred graft clones that had expanded were reportedly the source of alpha-beta T cells about two months after transplant. T-cell counts and diversity at one year post-transplant came mainly from newly produced T cells. Surviving recipient T cells and thymic progenitors accounted for the high day-60 TCRbeta diversity observed in some patients.

The CDR3 totals 24 residues. CDR1 is SGDLS and CDR2 is YYNGEE in the germline V gene. After removal of 3 bases from V and 0 bases from J, the junction contained 23 bases not matched to a gene. This chain connects TRBV9 to TRBJ2-1; 14 bases are a match to TRBD2. The sequences come from PBMCs, collected before TCRalphabeta/CD19-depleted stem cell transplant. The sequence derives from a girl aged 2-15 years with congenital amegakaryocytic thrombocytopenia, due to receive a stem cell transplant. CDR3 DNA sequence: TGTGCCAGCAGCGACACCGCCGGGACTAGCGGGAGTCGTGGGTATAGGAGCTCCTACAATGAGCAGTTCTTC. The encoded protein is CASSDTAGTSGSRGYRSSYNEQFF.